The 30 T cell receptor beta chains given below trace back to one sample, sequenced in a study of identical twins. TCRdb fed the 5' RACE reads into MiXCR, producing one record per CDR3 protein. This sample yields 250,000 to 300,000 distinct CDR3 sequences, of which around 9.7% are seen a single time; 7% to 8.5% belongs to the top ten. This sample was shared with a second study, whose subject was yellow fever vaccine responses in identical twins.

Sequences were obtained from CD8+ T cells sorted from blood. These receptor sequences come from a woman aged 18-29 years in good health.

This chain joins TRBV2 and TRBJ1-1; 9 bases are shared with TRBD1. The germline CDR1 and CDR2 sequences are SNHLY and FYNNEI. J was trimmed by 8 bases and V by 8 bases; bases with no gene match: 6. The CDR3 is 12 residues long. DNA of the CDR3: TGTGCCAGCCAGGGACAGGGCCACGAAGCTTTCTTT. This translates into CASQGQGHEAFF.

In DNA, the CDR3 is TGTGCCAGCAGTTACGGGAGTACCGAGCAGTACTTC. Residues: CASSYGSTEQYF. This chain connects TRBV6-5 to TRBJ2-7; perhaps TRBD2 as D (5 bases). The V end was cut by 2 bases, the J end by 6 bases, with 8 bases between. The CDR3 covers 12 residues. The germline V gene encodes CDR1 MNHEY and CDR2 SVGAGI.

In its sample, this clonotype was seen many times. The genes are TRBV29-1 and TRBJ2-2; D is unresolved. V was shortened by 1 base and J by 8 bases, with 14 bases between the two germline ends. Germline lookup yields CDR1 SQVTM and CDR2 ANQGSEA. CDR3 length: 14 residues. The CDR3 DNA reads TGCAGCGTTGAAGGGCGGAACCCCCCGGGGGAGCTGTTTTTT. It yields the protein CSVEGRNPPGELFF.

This clonotype was seen a few times. This chain connects TRBV27 to TRBJ1-2; D is unresolved. The germline V gene has CDR1 MNHEY and CDR2 SMNVEV (reference sequence). The CDR3 has 13 amino acids. V lost 3 bases to trimming and J lost 3 bases, with 8 bases between them. The CDR3 sequence: CASSFQGYYGYTF. The CDR3 DNA is TGTGCCAGCAGTTTCCAAGGCTACTATGGCTACACCTTC.

The chain couples TRBV20-1 to TRBJ2-7; D ambiguous. Germline V gene sequence: CDR1 DFQATT, CDR2 SNEGSKA (reference sequence). Trimming pared 0 bases from V and 2 bases from J, leaving 20 bases between. The CDR3 totals 17 residues. The CDR3 coding sequence is TGCAGTGCTAGAGACCCGGTGGGTGGGAAACCGACCTACGAGCAGTACTTC. Residues: CSARDPVGGKPTYEQYF.

This clonotype has more than one count but fewer than ten. The V gene is TRBV13, the J gene TRBJ2-1; D possibly corresponds to TRBD2 (7 bases). The germline V gene has CDR1 PRHDT and CDR2 FYEKMQ (reference sequence). V was cut by 5 bases and J by 7 bases, with 18 bases left in between. The CDR3 is 15 residues long. CDR3: CASSPLRGGGNEQFF. In DNA, the CDR3 is TGTGCCAGCAGCCCTCTACGGGGAGGGGGGAATGAGCAGTTCTTC.

In this sample, this clonotype turned up many times. The CDR3 sequence: CSARDDAGISYEQYF. The CDR3 DNA is TGCAGTGCTAGAGATGATGCGGGGATCTCCTACGAGCAGTACTTC. V is TRBV20-1 and J is TRBJ2-7; D possibly corresponds to TRBD2 (6 bases). Germline values: CDR1 DFQATT, CDR2 SNEGSKA (reference sequence). This CDR3 is built from 15 residues. Trimming left V 0 bases short and J 0 bases short, with 12 bases between.

V gene TRBV12-3 or TRBV12-4 combines with J gene TRBJ2-1; 9 nucleotides agree with TRBD2. J was trimmed by 6 bases and V by 10 bases; bases with no gene match: 7. This CDR3 region has 13 residues. The CDR3 is CATAGGGVNEQFF. DNA of the CDR3: TGTGCCACCGCGGGGGGGGGTGTCAATGAGCAGTTCTTC.

This clonotype was observed many times. The CDR3 region is CSVVRGTDTQYF. In nucleotides, the CDR3 is TGCAGCGTTGTGCGGGGCACAGATACGCAGTATTTT. This chain joins TRBV29-1 and TRBJ2-3; weak D call: TRBD2 (5 bases). The CDR3 covers 12 residues. Trimming removed 4 bases from V and 1 base from J, with 6 bases in between. The germline V gene has CDR1 SQVTM and CDR2 ANQGSEA.

The chain recombines TRBV4-2 with TRBJ2-2; D remains unclear. V was cut by 4 bases and J by 6 bases, with 12 bases left in between. The CDR3 runs to 14 residues. The germline CDR1 and CDR2 sequences are LGHNA and YNFKEQ. CDR3 residues: CASSLNSGSGELFF. As DNA, the CDR3 is TGTGCCAGCAGCCTTAACTCAGGCTCCGGGGAGCTGTTTTTT.

In this sample, this clonotype turned up a few times. The rearrangement joins TRBV7-2 to TRBJ2-7; unclear D gene. Germline V gene sequence: CDR1 SGHTA, CDR2 FQGNSA. V was clipped by 5 bases and J by 2 bases, with 16 bases between them. The CDR3 sequence is 15 residues long. This chain's CDR3 is CASSLHPEPTYEQYF. CDR3 DNA sequence: TGTGCCAGCAGCCTCCACCCGGAACCAACCTACGAGCAGTACTTC. Filled out from reference TRBV7-2 and TRBJ2-7, the complete variable domain reads GAGVSQSPSNKVTEKGKDVELRCDPISGHTALYWYRQSLGQGLEFLIYFQGNSAPDKSGLPSDRFSAERTGGSVSTLTIQRTQQEDSAVYLCASSLHPEPTYEQYFGPGTRLTVT.

This clonotype showed up just a few times. This rearrangement joins TRBV7-6 to TRBJ2-5; 9 bases agree with TRBD2. J was trimmed by 3 bases and V by 3 bases; bases with no gene match: 8. There are 16 residues in the CDR3. The germline V gene has CDR1 SGHVS and CDR2 FNYEAQ. Here the CDR3 reads CASSFFRGGEEETQYF. The CDR3 region has the DNA TGTGCCAGCAGCTTCTTCCGCGGGGGGGAGGAAGAGACCCAGTACTTC.

This clonotype was observed a handful of times. J is TRBJ2-7 and V is TRBV6-2 or TRBV6-3, with a tentative D call TRBD1 (6 bases). V was pared by 7 bases and J by 0 bases, with 13 bases between. Germline CDR1 reads MNHEY; CDR2 reads SVGEGT. CDR3 size: 14 residues. Here the CDR3 DNA reads TGTGCCAGCATACCGGGACACCACTCCTACGAGCAGTACTTC. It is translated as CASIPGHHSYEQYF.

This clonotype was seen only a few times. This rearrangement joins TRBV28 to TRBJ2-1, with D perhaps given as TRBD1 or TRBD2 (5 bases each). The CDR3 is 16 residues long. Germline V gives CDR1 MDHEN, CDR2 SYDVKM. V lost 3 bases to trimming and J lost 0 bases, with 12 bases between them. In DNA, the CDR3 is TGTGCCAGCAGTTTCGTTGGGACCGTCTCCTACAATGAGCAGTTCTTC. Protein: CASSFVGTVSYNEQFF. Supplemented by reference TRBV28 and TRBJ2-1, the full variable domain reads DVKVTQSSRYLVKRTGEKVFLECVQDMDHENMFWYRQDPGLGLRLIYFSYDVKMKEKGDIPEGYSVSREKKERFSLILESASTNQTSMYLCASSFVGTVSYNEQFFGPGTRLTVL.

The V and J genes are TRBV29-1 and TRBJ2-1; TRBD1 aligns across 8 bases. The CDR3 is 16 amino acids. Germline assignment: CDR1 SQVTM and CDR2 ANQGSEA. V was clipped by 0 bases and J by 2 bases; unmatched bases: 6. CDR3 in DNA: TGCAGCGTTGAAGATCCACGACAGGGGACCTACAATGAGCAGTTCTTC. This encodes CSVEDPRQGTYNEQFF.

This clonotype has just a few counts. The chain uses TRBV27 and TRBJ2-3, with D uncertain. Germline V gene lookup returns CDR1 MNHEY and CDR2 SMNVEV (reference sequence). V was pared by 6 bases and J by 2 bases, with 15 bases between. CDR3 size: 15 residues. As DNA, the CDR3 is TGTGCCAGCAGCCTGAAGCCGTGGTCCACAGATACGCAGTATTTT. The encoded protein is CASSLKPWSTDTQYF.

A few counts support this clonotype. V and J are TRBV14 and TRBJ2-3; D might be TRBD1 (5 bases). This CDR3 spans 16 amino acids. Trimming stripped 1 base from V and 0 bases from J, with 11 bases between. CDR1 and CDR2 (germline): SGHDN, FVKESK. The CDR3 nucleotides are TGTGCCAGCAGCCAAGTTGACAGAGCTAGCACAGATACGCAGTATTTT. Translating it yields CASSQVDRASTDTQYF.

This clonotype showed up many times. The chain couples TRBV6-5 to TRBJ1-5; 8 nucleotides match TRBD1. From germline, CDR1 is MNHEY and CDR2 SVGAGI. V shed 2 bases, J shed 7 bases, and the junction held 4 bases outside the gene matches. This CDR3 has 14 amino acids. In DNA, the CDR3 is TGTGCCAGCAGTTACCAGGGGGCTAAACAGCCCCAGCATTTT. Translating gives CASSYQGAKQPQHF.

There are many counts of this clonotype. The chain carries TRBV28 and TRBJ2-7, with 8 bases lining up with TRBD2. Germline-derived CDR1 and CDR2 are MDHEN and SYDVKM. Trimming took 6 bases from V and 5 from J; bases not matched to a gene: 9. CDR3 size: 14 residues. The CDR3, as DNA: TGTGCCAGCAGCTTTCCCGGGACTAGTAACGAGCAGTACTTC. Amino acids: CASSFPGTSNEQYF.

The sample holds many counts of this clonotype. The chain is built from TRBV9 and TRBJ2-1; D is uncertain. CDR3 length: 13 residues. Germline lookup yields CDR1 SGDLS and CDR2 YYNGEE. Trimming left V 3 bases short and J 5 bases short, with 9 bases between. CDR3 region: CASSAPSHNEQFF. The CDR3 coding sequence is TGTGCCAGCAGCGCTCCCAGCCACAATGAGCAGTTCTTC.

This chain connects TRBV30 to TRBJ2-5; D is unclear. Germline V CDR1 and CDR2: GTSNPN, SVGIG (reference sequence). The length of the CDR3 is 10 residues. V lost 4 bases, J lost 1 base, and 1 base lay in between. The CDR3 DNA sequence: TGTGCCTGGATCCAAGAGACCCAGTACTTC. Residues: CAWIQETQYF.

This clonotype was seen many times. V usage is TRBV4-3 and J usage is TRBJ1-5; D is unclear. The CDR3 is made up of 17 amino acids. CDR1 is LGHNA and CDR2 is YSLEER in the germline V gene. Trimming took off 0 bases at V and 2 bases at J, with 14 bases between the two ends. The CDR3, as DNA: TGCGCCAGCAGCCAAGATCACGGCGAATGGCGCAATCAGCCCCAGCATTTT. Its protein product is CASSQDHGEWRNQPQHF.

This clonotype showed up many times. V and J are TRBV29-1 and TRBJ2-7; D is unresolved. Trimming left V 7 bases short and J 3 bases short, with 19 bases between. This CDR3 region has 14 residues. CDR1 and CDR2 from the germline V gene are SQVTM and ANQGSEA. As DNA, the CDR3 is TGCAGCGCCATCGACGGTCGGGTCGACTACGAGCAGTACTTC. Its protein is CSAIDGRVDYEQYF.

The V and J genes are TRBV11-1 and TRBJ2-7; a weak D match, TRBD1 (5 bases). The V and J ends lost 3 bases and 3 bases respectively, with 9 bases between them. The length of the CDR3 is 13 residues. Per germline, CDR1 SGHAT and CDR2 FQDESV (reference sequence). CDR3 loop: CASSLPGHYEQYF. In DNA, the CDR3 is TGTGCCAGCAGCTTGCCAGGACACTACGAGCAGTACTTC.

This clonotype was seen a few times. The gene calls are TRBV7-9 and TRBJ2-7; 10 bases align to TRBD1. The CDR3 totals 15 residues. The trim removed 4 bases at V and 2 bases at J, leaving 5 bases unmatched. The germline V gene has CDR1 SEHNR and CDR2 FQNEAQ (reference sequence). The CDR3 here is CASSYRDRGPYEQYF. CDR3 coding DNA: TGTGCCAGCAGCTACCGGGACAGGGGCCCCTACGAGCAGTACTTC.

This clonotype was picked up many times. The CDR3 sequence is CASRLDGAGPRFSYEQYF. The CDR3 region has the DNA TGTGCCAGCAGACTAGACGGAGCGGGGCCTAGATTCTCCTACGAGCAGTACTTC. This chain links TRBV11-1 with TRBJ2-7, with 7 bases identical to TRBD2. V was clipped by 6 bases and J by 0 bases; unmatched bases: 17. Germline CDR1 and CDR2: SGHAT and FQDESV (reference sequence). CDR3 length equals 18 residues.

This clonotype was picked up a small number of times. The genes are TRBV27 and TRBJ2-5; 11 nucleotides match TRBD2. V shed 4 bases and J 5 bases; nucleotides not matched to a gene: 6. The CDR3 contains 15 residues. Germline CDR1 MNHEY, CDR2 SMNVEV (reference sequence). The CDR3: CASSWVAGGGETQYF. The CDR3 nucleotides read TGTGCCAGCAGTTGGGTAGCGGGAGGGGGTGAGACCCAGTACTTC.

A few counts support this clonotype. This rearrangement joins TRBV24-1 to TRBJ2-6; D call uncertain. The germline CDR1 and CDR2 sequences are KGHDR and SFDVKD. CDR3 length: 15 amino acids. The V and J ends lost 3 bases and 0 bases respectively, with 5 bases between them. DNA for the CDR3: TGTGCCACCAGTGATCCCATCTCTGGGGCCAACGTCCTGACTTTC. Its translation is CATSDPISGANVLTF.

The chain couples TRBV27 to TRBJ2-2; possible D gene TRBD2, 5 bases. This CDR3 contains 16 residues. Trimming took off 5 bases at V and 7 bases at J, with 20 bases between the two ends. Germline CDR1 MNHEY, CDR2 SMNVEV (reference sequence). CDR3 amino acids: CASSTPGRALGGELFF. Written as DNA, the CDR3 is TGTGCCAGCAGTACCCCCGGGCGGGCTTTGGGCGGGGAGCTGTTTTTT.

This clonotype was seen only a few times. The chain links TRBV6-2 or TRBV6-3 to TRBJ1-2; the D gene is possibly TRBD1 (5 bases). Germline V gene sequence: CDR1 MNHEY, CDR2 SVGEGT. The CDR3 spans 11 residues. Trimming left V 8 bases short and J 5 bases short, with 9 bases between. The chain's CDR3 is CASLSGYGYTF. For the CDR3, the DNA is TGTGCCAGCCTCTCAGGGTATGGCTACACCTTC.